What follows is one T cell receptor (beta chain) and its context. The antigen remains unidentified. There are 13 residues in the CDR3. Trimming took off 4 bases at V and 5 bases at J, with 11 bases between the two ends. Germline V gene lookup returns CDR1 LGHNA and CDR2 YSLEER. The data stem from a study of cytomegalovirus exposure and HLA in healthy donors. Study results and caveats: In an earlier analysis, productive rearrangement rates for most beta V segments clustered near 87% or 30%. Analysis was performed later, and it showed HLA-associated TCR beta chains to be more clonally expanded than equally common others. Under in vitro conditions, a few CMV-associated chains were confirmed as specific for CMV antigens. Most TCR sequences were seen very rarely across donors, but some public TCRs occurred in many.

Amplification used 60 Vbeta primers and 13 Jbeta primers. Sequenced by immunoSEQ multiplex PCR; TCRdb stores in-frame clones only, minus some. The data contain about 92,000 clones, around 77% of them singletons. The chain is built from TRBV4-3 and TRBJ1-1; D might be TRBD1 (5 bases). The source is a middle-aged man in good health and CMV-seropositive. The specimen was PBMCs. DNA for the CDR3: TGCGCCAGCAGCCTTCAGGGTGATACTGAAGCTTTCTTT. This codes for CASSLQGDTEAFF.